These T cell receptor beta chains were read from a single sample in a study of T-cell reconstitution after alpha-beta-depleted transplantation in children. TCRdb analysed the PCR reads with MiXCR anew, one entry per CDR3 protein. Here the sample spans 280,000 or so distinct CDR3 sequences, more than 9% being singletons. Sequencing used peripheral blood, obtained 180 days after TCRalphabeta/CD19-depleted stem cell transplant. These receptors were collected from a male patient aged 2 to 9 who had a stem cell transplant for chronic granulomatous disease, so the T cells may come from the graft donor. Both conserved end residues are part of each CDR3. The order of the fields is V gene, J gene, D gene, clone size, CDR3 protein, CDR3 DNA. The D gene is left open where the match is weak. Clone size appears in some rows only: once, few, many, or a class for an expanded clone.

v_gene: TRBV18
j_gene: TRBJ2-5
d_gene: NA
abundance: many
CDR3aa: CASLTGSQETQYF
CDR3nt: TGTGCCAGCTTAACAGGGAGTCAAGAGACCCAGTACTTC

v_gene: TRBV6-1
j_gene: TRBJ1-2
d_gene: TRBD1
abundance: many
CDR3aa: CASRRTGAFYNYGYTF
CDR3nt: TGTGCCAGCAGAAGGACAGGGGCCTTTTATAACTATGGCTACACCTTC

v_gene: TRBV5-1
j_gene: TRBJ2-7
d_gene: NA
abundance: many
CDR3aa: CASSLTGMGEQYF
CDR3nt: TGCGCCAGCAGCTTAACAGGGATGGGCGAGCAGTACTTC

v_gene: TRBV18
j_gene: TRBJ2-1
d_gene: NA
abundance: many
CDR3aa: CASSPRARPNEQFF
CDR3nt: TGTGCCAGCTCACCCCGGGCGAGACCAAATGAGCAGTTCTTC

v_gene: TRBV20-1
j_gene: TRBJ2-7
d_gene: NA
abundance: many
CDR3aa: CSARDWGRAYEQYF
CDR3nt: TGCAGTGCTAGAGATTGGGGCCGCGCCTACGAGCAGTACTTC

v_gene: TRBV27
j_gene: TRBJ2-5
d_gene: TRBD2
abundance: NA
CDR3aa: CASSLGAGGNPTQYF
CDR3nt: TGTGCCAGCAGTTTGGGCGCGGGAGGGAATCCGACCCAGTACTTC

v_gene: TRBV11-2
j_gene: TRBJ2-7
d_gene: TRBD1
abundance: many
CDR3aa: CASSLAGQGFTYEQYF
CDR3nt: TGTGCCAGCAGCTTAGCGGGACAGGGGTTCACCTACGAGCAGTACTTC

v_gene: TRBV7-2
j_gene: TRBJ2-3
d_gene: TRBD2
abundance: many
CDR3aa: CASSFAGTSGLTDTQYF
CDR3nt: TGTGCCAGCAGCTTCGCCGGGACTAGCGGTTTAACAGATACGCAGTATTTT

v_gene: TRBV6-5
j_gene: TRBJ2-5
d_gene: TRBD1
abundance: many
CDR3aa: CASSFGQGPRETQYF
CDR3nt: TGTGCCAGCAGTTTCGGACAGGGGCCCCGGGAGACCCAGTACTTC

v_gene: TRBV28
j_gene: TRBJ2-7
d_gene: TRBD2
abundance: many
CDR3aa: CASSSGGGPLHEQYF
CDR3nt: TGTGCCAGCAGTTCGGGGGGAGGGCCTCTCCACGAGCAGTACTTC

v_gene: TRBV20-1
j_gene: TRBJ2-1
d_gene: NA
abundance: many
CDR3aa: CSASRQWGNEQFF
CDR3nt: TGCAGTGCTAGTAGACAGTGGGGGAATGAGCAGTTCTTC

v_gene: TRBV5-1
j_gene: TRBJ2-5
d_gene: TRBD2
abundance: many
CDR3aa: CASTSSGSYQETQYF
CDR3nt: TGCGCCAGCACCTCTAGCGGGAGCTACCAAGAGACCCAGTACTTC

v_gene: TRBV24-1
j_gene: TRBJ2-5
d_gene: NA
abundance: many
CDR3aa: CATSDLWGAEYF
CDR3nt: TGTGCCACCAGTGATTTATGGGGTGCGGAGTACTTC

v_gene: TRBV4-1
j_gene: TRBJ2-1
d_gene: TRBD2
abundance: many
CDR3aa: CASSQDGTSGYNEQFF
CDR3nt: TGCGCCAGCAGCCAGGACGGGACTAGCGGTTACAATGAGCAGTTCTTC

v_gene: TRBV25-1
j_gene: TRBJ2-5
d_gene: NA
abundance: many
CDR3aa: CASSDRASKPGETQYF
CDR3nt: TGTGCCAGCAGTGATAGGGCCTCCAAACCCGGAGAGACCCAGTACTTC

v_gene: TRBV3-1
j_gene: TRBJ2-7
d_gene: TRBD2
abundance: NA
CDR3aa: CASSQFVASSGTYEQYF
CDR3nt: TGTGCCAGCAGCCAATTTGTCGCGTCTAGCGGCACCTACGAGCAGTACTTC

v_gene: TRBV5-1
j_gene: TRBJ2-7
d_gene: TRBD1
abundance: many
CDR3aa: CASSLDGTVTLPLLYEQYF
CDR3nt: TGCGCCAGCAGCTTGGATGGGACAGTGACCCTCCCTCTCCTATACGAGCAGTACTTC

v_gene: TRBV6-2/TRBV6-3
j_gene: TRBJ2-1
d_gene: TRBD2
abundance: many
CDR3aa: CASSPNSLAGVNNEQFF
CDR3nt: TGTGCCAGCAGTCCCAACTCACTAGCGGGAGTGAACAATGAGCAGTTCTTC

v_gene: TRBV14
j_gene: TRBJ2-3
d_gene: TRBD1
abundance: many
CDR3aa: CASSQTTGTEVTDTQYF
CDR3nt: TGTGCCAGCAGCCAAACCACCGGGACAGAAGTCACAGATACGCAGTATTTT

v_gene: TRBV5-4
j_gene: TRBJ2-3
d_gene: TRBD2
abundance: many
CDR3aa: CASSPSSGGGRDTQYF
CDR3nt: TGTGCCAGCAGCCCCTCTTCGGGCGGGGGACGCGATACGCAGTATTTT

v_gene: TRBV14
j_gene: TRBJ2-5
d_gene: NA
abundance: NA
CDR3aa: CASSPNRVYQETQYF
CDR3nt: TGTGCCAGCAGCCCAAACAGGGTGTACCAAGAGACCCAGTACTTC

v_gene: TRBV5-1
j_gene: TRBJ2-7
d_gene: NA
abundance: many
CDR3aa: CASSLVRGLDEQYF
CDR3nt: TGCGCCAGCAGCTTGGTTCGCGGGCTGGACGAGCAGTACTTC

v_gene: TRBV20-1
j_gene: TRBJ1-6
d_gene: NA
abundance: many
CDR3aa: CSARDRSYNSPLHF
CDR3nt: TGCAGTGCTAGAGATCGCTCCTATAATTCACCCCTCCACTTT

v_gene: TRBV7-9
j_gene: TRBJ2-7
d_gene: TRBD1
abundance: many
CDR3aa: CASSLTGRDRDEQYF
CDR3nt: TGTGCCAGCAGCTTAACTGGCCGGGACAGGGACGAGCAGTACTTC

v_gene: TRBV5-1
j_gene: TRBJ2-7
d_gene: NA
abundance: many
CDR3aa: CASSLESSGREQYF
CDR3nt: TGCGCCAGCAGCTTGGAATCATCGGGGCGCGAGCAGTACTTC

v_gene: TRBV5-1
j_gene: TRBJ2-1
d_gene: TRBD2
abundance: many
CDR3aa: CASSSGTSLNEQFF
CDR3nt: TGCGCCAGCAGCTCGGGGACTAGCTTAAATGAGCAGTTCTTC

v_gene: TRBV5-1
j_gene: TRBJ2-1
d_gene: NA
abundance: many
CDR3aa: CASRGKFF
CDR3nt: TGCGCCAGCAGGGGGAAGTTCTTC

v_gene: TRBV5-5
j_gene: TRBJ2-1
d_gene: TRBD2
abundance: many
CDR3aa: CASSPSYSSGRIYNEQFF
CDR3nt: TGTGCCAGCAGCCCAAGCTATAGTAGCGGGAGGATCTACAATGAGCAGTTCTTC

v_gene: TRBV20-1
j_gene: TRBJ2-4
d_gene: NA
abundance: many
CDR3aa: CSARDGGKRDIQYF
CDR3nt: TGCAGTGCTAGAGATGGGGGAAAAAGGGACATTCAGTACTTC

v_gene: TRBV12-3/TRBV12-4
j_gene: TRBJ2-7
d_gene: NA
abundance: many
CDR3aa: CASSAGTSSSYEQYF
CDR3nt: TGTGCCAGCAGTGCCGGGACCTCGAGCTCCTACGAGCAGTACTTC

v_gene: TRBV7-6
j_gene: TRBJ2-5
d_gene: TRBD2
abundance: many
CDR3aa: CASSLAPLAGQGTQYF
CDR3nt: TGTGCCAGCAGCTTAGCACCACTAGCGGGGCAGGGGACCCAGTACTTC

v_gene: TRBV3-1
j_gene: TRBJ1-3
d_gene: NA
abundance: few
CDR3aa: CASSQDIGNTIYF
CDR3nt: TGTGCCAGCAGCCAAGATATTGGAAACACCATATATTTT

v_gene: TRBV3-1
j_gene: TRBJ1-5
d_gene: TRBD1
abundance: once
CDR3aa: CTCCHDRGYRYSNQPQHF
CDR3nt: TGTACCTGCTGCCATGACAGGGGCTATAGATATAGCAATCAGCCCCAGCATTTT

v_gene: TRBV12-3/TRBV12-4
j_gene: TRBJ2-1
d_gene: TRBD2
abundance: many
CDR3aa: CASSFGTSGGANREQFF
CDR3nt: TGTGCCAGCAGTTTCGGGACTAGCGGGGGGGCCAATCGGGAGCAGTTCTTC

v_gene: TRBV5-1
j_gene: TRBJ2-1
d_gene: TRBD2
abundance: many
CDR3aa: CASRSGGHEQFF
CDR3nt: TGCGCCAGCAGGTCGGGGGGGCATGAGCAGTTCTTC

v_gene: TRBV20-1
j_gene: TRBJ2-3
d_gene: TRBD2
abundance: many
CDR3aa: CSPAGGGGNTQYF
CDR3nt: TGCAGTCCAGCGGGGGGCGGGGGGAATACGCAGTATTTT

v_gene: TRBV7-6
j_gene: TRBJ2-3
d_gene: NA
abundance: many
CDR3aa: CASSLTRYGGYVGDTQYF
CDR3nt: TGTGCCAGCAGCTTAACTCGGTACGGCGGATACGTTGGGGATACGCAGTATTTT

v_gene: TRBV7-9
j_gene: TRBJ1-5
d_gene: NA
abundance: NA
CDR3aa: CASSLESGGSNQPQHF
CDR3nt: TGTGCCAGCAGCTTAGAATCCGGGGGGAGCAATCAGCCCCAGCATTTT

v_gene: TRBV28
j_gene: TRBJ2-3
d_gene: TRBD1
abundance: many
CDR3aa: CASRLGTGVPDTQYF
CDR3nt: TGTGCCAGCAGGCTCGGGACAGGGGTGCCAGATACGCAGTATTTT

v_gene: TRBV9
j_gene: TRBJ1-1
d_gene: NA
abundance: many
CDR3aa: CASSVVGRPPEAFF
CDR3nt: TGTGCCAGCAGCGTAGTGGGGCGGCCACCAGAAGCTTTCTTT

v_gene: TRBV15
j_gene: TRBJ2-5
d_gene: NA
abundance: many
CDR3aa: CATSRDNQGGETQYF
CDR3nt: TGTGCCACCAGCAGAGATAATCAGGGTGGAGAGACCCAGTACTTC

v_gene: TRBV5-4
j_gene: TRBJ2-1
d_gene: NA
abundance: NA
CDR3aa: CASSPTGYNEQFF
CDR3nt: TGTGCCAGCAGCCCTACAGGGTACAATGAGCAGTTCTTC

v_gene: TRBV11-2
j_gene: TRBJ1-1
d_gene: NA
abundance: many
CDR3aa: CASSLGGGIKAFF
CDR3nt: TGTGCCAGCAGCTTGGGGGGGGGGATCAAAGCTTTCTTT

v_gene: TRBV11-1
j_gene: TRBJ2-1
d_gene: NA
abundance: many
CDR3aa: CASAPYIGNEQFF
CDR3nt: TGTGCCAGCGCCCCCTACATTGGCAATGAGCAGTTCTTC

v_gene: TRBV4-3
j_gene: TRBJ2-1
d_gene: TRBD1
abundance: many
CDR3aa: CASSLGTGPDNEQFF
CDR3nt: TGCGCCAGCAGCCTTGGGACAGGGCCAGACAATGAGCAGTTCTTC

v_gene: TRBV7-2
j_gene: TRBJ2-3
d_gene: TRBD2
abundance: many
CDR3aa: CASSSGLAGGGTDTQYF
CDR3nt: TGTGCCAGCAGCTCGGGACTAGCGGGAGGGGGAACAGATACGCAGTATTTT

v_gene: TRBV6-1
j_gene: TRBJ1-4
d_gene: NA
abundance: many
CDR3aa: CASSERAVREKLFF
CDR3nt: TGTGCCAGCAGTGAGCGGGCAGTGAGGGAAAAACTGTTTTTT

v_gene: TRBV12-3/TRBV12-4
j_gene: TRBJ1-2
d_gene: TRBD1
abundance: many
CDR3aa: CASSFPGQGDYGYTF
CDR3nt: TGTGCCAGCAGTTTCCCGGGACAGGGGGACTATGGCTACACCTTC

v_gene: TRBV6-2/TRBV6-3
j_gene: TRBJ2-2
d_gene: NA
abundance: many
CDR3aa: CASRRQNTGELFF
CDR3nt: TGTGCCAGCAGGCGACAGAACACCGGGGAGCTGTTTTTT

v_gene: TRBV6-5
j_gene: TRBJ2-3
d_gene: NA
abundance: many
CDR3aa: CASSYLLADTQYF
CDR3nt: TGTGCCAGCAGTTACTTACTAGCAGATACGCAGTATTTT

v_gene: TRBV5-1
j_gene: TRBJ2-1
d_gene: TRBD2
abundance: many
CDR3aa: CASSPSGGGKNEQFF
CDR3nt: TGCGCCAGCAGCCCCAGTGGGGGGGGGAAAAATGAGCAGTTCTTC

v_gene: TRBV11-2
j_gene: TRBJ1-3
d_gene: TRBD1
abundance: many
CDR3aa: CASSFPETGVVSGNTIYF
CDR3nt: TGTGCCAGCAGCTTCCCCGAGACAGGGGTGGTGTCTGGAAACACCATATATTTT

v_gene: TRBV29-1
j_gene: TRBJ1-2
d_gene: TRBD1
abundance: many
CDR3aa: CSVERGQGAGGYTF
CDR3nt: TGCAGCGTTGAACGGGGACAGGGGGCGGGTGGCTACACCTTC